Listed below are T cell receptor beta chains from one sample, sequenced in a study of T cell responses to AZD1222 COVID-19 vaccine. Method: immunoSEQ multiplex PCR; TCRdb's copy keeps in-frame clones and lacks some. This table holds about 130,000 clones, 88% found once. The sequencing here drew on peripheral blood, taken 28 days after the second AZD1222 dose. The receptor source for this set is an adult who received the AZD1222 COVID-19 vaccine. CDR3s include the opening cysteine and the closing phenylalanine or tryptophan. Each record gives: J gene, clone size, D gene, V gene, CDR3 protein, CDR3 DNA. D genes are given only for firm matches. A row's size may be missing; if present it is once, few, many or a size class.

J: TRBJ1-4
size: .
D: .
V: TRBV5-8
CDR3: CASSFWAGNSPNEKLFF
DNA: TGTGCCAGCAGCTTTTGGGCAGGGAACAGCCCGAATGAAAAACTGTTTTTT

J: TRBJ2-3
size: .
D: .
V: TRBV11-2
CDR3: CASSLGTSTTDTQYF
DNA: TGTGCCAGCAGCTTAGGAACTAGCACCACAGATACGCAGTATTTT

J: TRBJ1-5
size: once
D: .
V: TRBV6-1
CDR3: CASSETRYSNQPQHF
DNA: TGTGCCAGCAGTGAGACAAGATATAGCAATCAGCCCCAGCATTTT

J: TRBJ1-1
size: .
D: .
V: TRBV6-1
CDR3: CASSDGRQITEAFF
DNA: TGTGCCAGCAGTGATGGGAGACAGATCACTGAAGCTTTCTTT

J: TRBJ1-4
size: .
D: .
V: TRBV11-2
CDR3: CASSQTGFNPLF
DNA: TGTGCCAGCAGCCAGACAGGATTCAACCCCCTTTTT

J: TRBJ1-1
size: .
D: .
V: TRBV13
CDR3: CASSQLRAGNTEAFF
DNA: TGTGCCAGCAGCCAACTCCGGGCCGGGAACACTGAAGCTTTCTTT

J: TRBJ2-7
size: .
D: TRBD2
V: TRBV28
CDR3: CASSSHGRSSYEQYF
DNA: TGTGCCAGCAGTTCCCACGGGAGGAGCTCCTACGAGCAGTACTTC

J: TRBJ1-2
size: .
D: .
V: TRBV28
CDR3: CASSLGSNYGYTF
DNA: TGTGCCAGCAGTTTAGGCAGTAACTATGGCTACACCTTC

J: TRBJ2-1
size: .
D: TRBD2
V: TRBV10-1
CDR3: CASSEAQAGDGGNEQFF
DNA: TGCGCCAGCAGTGAGGCTCAAGCGGGAGACGGGGGCAATGAGCAGTTCTTC

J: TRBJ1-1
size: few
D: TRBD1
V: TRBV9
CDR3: CASSEDRVPAFF
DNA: TGTGCCAGCAGCGAAGACAGGGTCCCAGCTTTCTTT

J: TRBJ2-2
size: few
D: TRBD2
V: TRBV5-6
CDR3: CASSYGLATGELFF
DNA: TGTGCCAGCAGCTACGGACTAGCTACCGGGGAGCTGTTTTTT

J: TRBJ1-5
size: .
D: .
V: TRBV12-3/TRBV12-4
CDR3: CASRRQLDQPQHF
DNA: TGTGCCAGCCGCAGGCAGTTGGATCAGCCCCAGCATTTT

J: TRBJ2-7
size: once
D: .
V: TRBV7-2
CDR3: CASSLVTGIDEQYF
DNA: TGTGCCAGCAGCTTAGTCACAGGGATCGACGAGCAGTACTTC

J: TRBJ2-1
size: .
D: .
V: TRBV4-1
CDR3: CASRPARESSYNEQFF
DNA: TGCGCCAGCCGCCCGGCAAGGGAAAGCTCCTACAATGAGCAGTTCTTC

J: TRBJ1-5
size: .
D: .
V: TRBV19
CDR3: CASSIVTGDQPQHF
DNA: TGTGCCAGTAGTATAGTAACAGGCGATCAGCCCCAGCATTTT

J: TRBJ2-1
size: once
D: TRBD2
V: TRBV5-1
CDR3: CASSLGLAAPQFF
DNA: TGCGCCAGCAGCTTGGGGCTAGCGGCCCCCCAGTTCTTC

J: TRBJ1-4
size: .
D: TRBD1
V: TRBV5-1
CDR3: CASRPGTGNEKLFF
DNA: TGCGCCAGCAGGCCCGGGACAGGGAATGAAAAACTGTTTTTT